This TCR beta chain emerged from a study of blood T cell repertoires in COVID-19. As for the study in general: Researchers got acute and convalescent COVID-19 samples from the United States, Italy and Spain. From T cells, B-cell-depleted T cells, or PBMCs came the material, which was cDNA or gDNA.

Original handling: Cell counts per sample came from amplifying reference gene primers. Profiled with immunoSEQ multiplex PCR; TCRdb holds only in-frame clones, not every one. V and J calls and clone size come straight from that table; D and trimming were deduced from the DNA. The data show 100,000 to 120,000 clones, with roughly 76% seen just once and 7.5% to 10% held by the top ten. Germline lookup yields CDR1 MDHEN and CDR2 SYDVKM. V gave up 5 bases and J gave up 6 bases, with 14 bases separating them. The CDR3 spans 13 residues. This sequence was found in a woman aged 70-85 years with acute or convalescent COVID-19. This sequence joins TRBV28 and TRBJ2-7; no clear D. Input material: peripheral blood. The CDR3 nucleotides read TGTGCCAGCAGTCACGCAGGCCCCCCCGAGCAGTACTTC. It specifies CASSHAGPPEQYF.